The 9 T cell receptor beta chains in this list originate from one sample, sequenced in a study of T cell repertoires in cytomegalovirus infection. No antigen is known for these receptors. TCRdb redid the calling of the reads with MiXCR, one entry per CDR3 protein. The sample has about 830,000 distinct CDR3 sequences; around a third are singletons. Material: cultured CD8+ T cells from PBMCs, obtained from culture after CMV antigen stimulation. The receptors shown here come from a human donor in good health (CMV status not recorded). Some clones in this sample may be carry-over from other donors' samples.

This clonotype was detected a few times. The J gene is TRBJ1-1, the V gene TRBV2, with D perhaps matching TRBD1 (5 bases). Germline CDR1 SNHLY, CDR2 FYNNEI. This CDR3 comprises 13 residues. V lost 8 bases to trimming and J lost 1 base, with 11 bases between them. CDR3 in DNA: TGTGCCAGCCAGGGACGGCCGAACACTGAAGCTTTCTTT. It translates to CASQGRPNTEAFF.

This clonotype was recorded a few times. The chain links TRBV7-4 to TRBJ2-3, with no clear D. Looked up from germline, CDR1 is SGHVT and CDR2 is SQSDAQ. CDR3 size: 17 residues. The V and J ends lost 5 bases and 2 bases respectively, with 20 bases between them. The CDR3 sequence: CASSTPPLAGPTDTQYF. For the CDR3, the DNA is TGTGCCAGCAGCACCCCGCCGCTCGCCGGACCCACAGATACGCAGTATTTT.

Notes on this clonotype: Since a much larger clone is just one base distant, this may be a read error. The chain is built from TRBV2 and TRBJ2-3; 10 nucleotides match TRBD1. This CDR3 is 16 amino acids long. Germline values: CDR1 SNHLY, CDR2 FYNNEI. CDR3 sequence (DNA): TGTGCCAGCAGTCAAGACAGGGGGCTGGGCACAGGTACGCAGTATTTT. Translated: CASSQDRGLGTGTQYF.

As to this clonotype: The germline gene is not matched at one end of the junction; a read error may be the cause. Here the CDR3 reads CVSSLDSPEAFF. In DNA, the CDR3 is TGTGTCAGCAGCCTCGACAGCCCTGAAGCTTTCTTT. This chain uses TRBV7-2 with TRBJ1-1; tentatively, D is TRBD1 (5 bases). CDR1 is SGHTA and CDR2 is FQGNSA in the germline V gene. The CDR3 covers 12 residues.

The V call is TRBV4-3, the J call TRBJ2-5, with D possibly TRBD1 on 5 matching bases. Germline CDR1 is LGHNA and CDR2 is YSLEER. The CDR3 is made up of 14 amino acids. V dropped 5 bases and J dropped 3 bases, with 13 bases sitting between them. CDR3 sequence reads: CASSYTIQEETQYF. DNA of the CDR3: TGCGCCAGCAGCTATACAATACAGGAAGAGACCCAGTACTTC.

The rearrangement joins TRBV9 to TRBJ2-1; D uncertain. The germline V and J ends were trimmed by 4 bases and 11 bases, with 16 bases remaining between them. The CDR3 covers 13 residues. Germline V lookup: CDR1 SGDLS, CDR2 YYNGEE. CDR3 DNA: TGTGCCAGCAGCCCTTATCCCGGGCCTCAGCAGTTCTTC. This translates into CASSPYPGPQQFF.

This clonotype was counted many times. The rearrangement links TRBV7-9 to TRBJ2-5, with D possibly being TRBD2 (5 bases). The CDR3 covers 15 residues. The V gene lost 4 bases and the J gene lost 2 bases, with 14 bases spanning the gap. The germline CDR1 and CDR2 sequences are SEHNR and FQNEAQ (reference sequence). The CDR3 region has the DNA TGTGCCAGCAGCTCCAGAACTGGACTGCAAGAGACCCAGTACTTC. Translation gives CASSSRTGLQETQYF.

The chain is built from TRBV4-1 and TRBJ2-7; perhaps TRBD1 as D (6 bases). Looked up from germline, CDR1 is MGHRA and CDR2 is YSYEKL. This CDR3 contains 17 residues. The V gene lost 4 bases and the J gene lost 1 base, with 20 bases spanning the gap. Here the CDR3 reads CASSPLWGQEISYEQYF. CDR3 in DNA: TGCGCCAGCAGCCCTCTATGGGGGCAGGAAATTTCCTACGAGCAGTACTTC.

This clonotype was seen more than once but under ten times. CDR3 protein: CASSYPFGLPEAFF. The CDR3 DNA reads as TGTGCCAGCAGTTACCCCTTCGGGCTCCCTGAAGCTTTCTTT. The J gene is TRBJ1-1, the V gene TRBV6-2 or TRBV6-3; no firm D call. The CDR3 totals 14 residues. Deletions cut 2 bases from V and 6 bases from J, with 13 bases between. Looked up from germline, CDR1 is MNHEY and CDR2 is SVGEGT.